This T cell receptor beta chain was sequenced in a study of T and B cells in COVID-19 patients (dated by TCRdb to the early 2020s). A note on the overall study: In this study, adaptive immunity was profiled in COVID-19 patients who either had active infection or had recovered, using TRB and IGH repertoire sequencing of peripheral blood. The TCR and BCR sequence repository comprised approximately 39 patients and approximately 64 time points, with over 7 million TCR sequences analysed. The recovered cohort had a median age of about 30 years, compared with around 65 years in the active-infection cohort. Two patients were included in both the recovered and active cohorts because samples were available from active disease and after recovery. In the active-infection cohort, about 90% of the roughly 20 patients had comorbidities linked to unfavorable COVID-19 outcome. Critical illness requiring mechanical ventilation or ECMO was present in most of the roughly 20 patients in the active-infection cohort. A recovered cohort comprised around 18 patients contributing roughly 20 samples, mostly after mild to moderate COVID-19 managed as outpatients. Up to about 9 follow-up blood samples were collected per patient, with some samples spanning different disease stages in the same individual. An age-matched reference group of approximately 39 healthy donors negative for COVID-19 antibodies served as the comparison for repertoire analyses.

TRB repertoires were amplified from approximately 250-500 ng of genomic DNA extracted from blood. The run used an Illumina MiSeq. Multiplex PCR with BIOMED2 TRB-A/B primer pools was used to amplify TRB rearrangements. Illumina-compatible adapters and 7-nucleotide sample barcodes were added to the amplicons in two consecutive PCRs. All library PCRs used Phusion HS II polymerase. The amplicons were purified from gel with the NucleoSpin Gel and PCR Clean-up kit, measured on Qubit, and combined at 4 nM. Amplicon pool quality was checked on an Agilent 2100 Bioanalyzer before Illumina next-generation sequencing. Concerning the study's data processing: TRB rearrangements were annotated with MiXCR 3.0.8 using the default MiXCR reference library. Non-productive reads and sequences with fewer than 2 reads were removed, and every unique CDR3 nucleotide sequence was treated as one clone. Clonality, diversity, richness and V-J gene usage were calculated in R 3.5.1. GLIPH2 was used to cluster TCRs based on CDR3 similarity, and OLGA was used to calculate the generation probabilities. Only GLIPH2 clusters with at least four unique TCR clonotypes present in at least three individuals were retained. The raw public reads went through TCRdb reprocessing: fastp at Q25, MiXCR clone calling, in-frame beta chains kept. Duplicate CDR3 protein sequences are folded into a single record with the most common DNA and genes. The V and J calls and clone size are TCRdb's, not the authors'. The sample contains approximately 5,100 distinct CDR3 sequences, 30% to 40% of them found a single time. The ten largest clones take up about 24% of the sample.

Summary of the overall study and its limitations: The cohort was considered too small for HLA contributions to COVID-19 susceptibility or severity to be assessed. Few blood samples were available from mildly ill patients while symptoms were present or from severe cases at early time points. Specific T cell subsets (CD4+/Treg/CD8+) and sorted SARS-CoV-2-responsive or tetramer+ T cells had not yet been sequenced, and these experiments were ongoing. TRBV/TRBJ gene usage was reported as strongly skewed in patients with COVID-19. In active COVID-19, TRB repertoires were highly clonal, while at recovery, diversity and richness increased above the levels seen in healthy donors. The recovered cohort had roughly 2,100 exclusive TCR clusters, including about 34 low-pGen clusters. It was stated that prospective validation of the reported TCR clusters was required before the clusters could be put to clinical use.

V is cut back by 6 bases and J by 1 base, with 15 bases in the junction unmatched. The germline V gene supplies CDR1 KGHSH and CDR2 LQKENI. The CDR3 spans 18 residues, from the cysteine through the phenylalanine. The sequence is cut down to CDR3 DNA, 54 bases in frame from base 1. Comment on this clonotype: Its antigen has not been determined. It has no much larger one-base neighbor in the sample; base qualities were not kept.

This TCR derives from a human donor who had recovered from COVID-19. The sequence links TRBV18 to TRBJ1-5; 7 bases in the middle match TRBD1. The sample was blood. The DNA reads TGTGCCAGCTCCCGAGACAGGGCCAGCGTCAAAAGCAATCAGCCCCAGCATTTT. The translation is CASSRDRASVKSNQPQHF.